This T cell receptor beta chain came from a study of cytomegalovirus exposure and HLA in healthy donors. Findings and limits, study-wide: In a later analysis, a missense DCLRE1C variant was linked to TCR beta V- and J-gene trimming.

The CDR3 is made up of 12 amino acids. Germline values: CDR1 SGHTA, CDR2 FQGTGA. V trimming: 5 bases; J trimming: 6 bases; junction bases outside the gene matches: 4. PCR amplification relied on 60 Vbeta primers (plus 13 Jbeta primers). Using immunoSEQ multiplex PCR, the repertoire was profiled, and TCRdb retains in-frame clones only, with some absent. The data contain 150,000 to 200,000 clones, 75% of them singletons. On this clone: The antigen remains undetermined.

Sample: PBMCs. The sequence was obtained from a woman aged 50 to 60 in good health and CMV-seropositive. J is TRBJ2-7 and V is TRBV7-3; 7 nucleotides line up with TRBD1. The CDR3 bases are TGTGCCAGCAGCCCACCAGGGGGCGAGCAGTACTTC. Translating gives CASSPPGGEQYF.